A selection of T cell receptor beta chains follows, all from one sample in a study of T-cell reconstitution after alpha-beta-depleted transplantation in children. TCRdb itself ran the PCR reads through MiXCR, one entry per CDR3 protein. The repertoire consists of some 200,000 distinct CDR3 sequences, with over 9.5% occurring once and the leading ten covering about 5%. Sample: PBMCs from the stem cell graft donor, taken from the stem cell graft. The receptor set was obtained from a human donor who donated a stem cell graft to a child with SCID. Each CDR3 is given with its conserved first and last residue. The D gene is left open where the match is weak. Some rows have no size entry. The others give once, few or many, or a class for an expanded clone.

many	13	TRBD1	TRBV12-3/TRBV12-4	TRBJ2-7	TGTGCCAGTCGACAGGGCCCATCCTACGAGCAGTACTTC	CASRQGPSYEQYF
few	14	TRBD1	TRBV18	TRBJ1-1	TGTGCCAGCTCACCTCAGGGGGGGGCCACTGAAGCTTTCTTT	CASSPQGGATEAFF
many	14	TRBD2	TRBV7-3	TRBJ2-1	TGTGCCAGCAGCTCGGGGGGGGCCCGGAATGAGCAGTTCTTC	CASSSGGARNEQFF
many	15	TRBD2	TRBV6-1	TRBJ2-7	TGTGCCAGCAGTCATATAGCGGGGGGGATCTACGAGCAGTACTTC	CASSHIAGGIYEQYF
many	14	.	TRBV9	TRBJ1-1	TGTGCCAGCAGCGTTTCAGGGGCTAGTACTGAAGCTTTCTTT	CASSVSGASTEAFF
many	14	TRBD1	TRBV20-1	TRBJ2-1	TGCAGTGCTAGAGGACAGGGCGGTAACAATGAGCAGTTCTTC	CSARGQGGNNEQFF
.	15	.	TRBV12-3/TRBV12-4	TRBJ1-5	TGTGCCAGCAGGACAGGAACAAGGGGCAATCAGCCCCAGCATTTT	CASRTGTRGNQPQHF
many	14	.	TRBV4-1	TRBJ1-5	TGCGCCAGCAGCCAACAGAGCGCCAATCAGCCCCAGCATTTT	CASSQQSANQPQHF
many	14	.	TRBV5-1	TRBJ2-5	TGCGCCAGCAGCTTGGGGCCGGGACAAGAGACCCAGTACTTC	CASSLGPGQETQYF
many	15	TRBD1	TRBV20-1	TRBJ2-1	TGCAGTGCTAAATGGGGGACAGGGCGCGGGGATGAGCAGTTCTTC	CSAKWGTGRGDEQFF
many	11	.	TRBV3-1	TRBJ1-2	TGTGCCAGCAGCCAGGGCGGCGGCTACACCTTC	CASSQGGGYTF
many	15	TRBD1	TRBV12-3/TRBV12-4	TRBJ1-1	TGTGCCAGCAGTCCCCAGGGGGTTTGGAGCACTGAAGCTTTCTTT	CASSPQGVWSTEAFF
few	15	.	TRBV4-2	TRBJ1-2	TGTGCCAGCAGCCAAGATGTCGGGCCTAACTATGGCTACACCTTC	CASSQDVGPNYGYTF
few	13	.	TRBV20-1	TRBJ1-1	TGCAGTGCTAGAGAGGGGGGTAGGAGTGAAGCTTTCTTT	CSAREGGRSEAFF
many	20	TRBD2	TRBV6-2/TRBV6-3	TRBJ2-1	TGTGCCAGCAGTTACTCATTGGGACTAGCGGGGGGGCCGTGGTACAATGAGCAGTTCTTC	CASSYSLGLAGGPWYNEQFF
many	14	TRBD2	TRBV20-1	TRBJ2-4	TGCAGTGCTAGCGGGGGGGCTAGCAAAAACATTCAGTACTTC	CSASGGASKNIQYF
many	12	.	TRBV12-3/TRBV12-4	TRBJ1-1	TGTGCCAGCAGGGGGACGAACACTGAAGCTTTCTTT	CASRGTNTEAFF
many	14	.	TRBV5-1	TRBJ2-5	TGCGCCAGCAGCTTCGACGTTCAGGGGCAGACCCAGTACTTC	CASSFDVQGQTQYF
many	13	TRBD2	TRBV24-1	TRBJ2-5	TGTGCCATCCAGCGGGGGTACCAAGAGACCCAGTACTTC	CAIQRGYQETQYF
many	14	.	TRBV27	TRBJ2-7	TGTGCCAGCAGTTGGGGGATGTCTACCTACGAGCAGTACTTC	CASSWGMSTYEQYF
few	16	TRBD1	TRBV28	TRBJ2-7	TGTGCCAGCACCCCCCTACTGGGACAGGGGGCTTACGAGCAGTACTTC	CASTPLLGQGAYEQYF